The next 23 T cell receptor beta chains were all read from a single sample in a study of blood T cell repertoires in COVID-19. Method: immunoSEQ multiplex PCR; TCRdb's copy keeps in-frame clones and lacks some. The sample includes about 300,000 clones, 70% to 90% seen only once; the top ten take roughly 2.3%. What was sequenced was PBMCs or T cells enriched from blood (not recorded which). Source of these receptors: a man aged 25-40 years who had recovered from COVID-19.

The chain recombines TRBV27 with TRBJ1-2, with 10 bases aligning to TRBD1. This CDR3 has 17 amino acids. Germline V CDR1 and CDR2: MNHEY, SMNVEV (reference sequence). V was clipped by 6 bases and J by 2 bases; unmatched bases: 12. The CDR3 bases are TGTGCCAGCAGGCCACTAACCGGGACAGGGGAGAACTATGGCTACACCTTC. It encodes CASRPLTGTGENYGYTF.

A remark on this clone: A read error may account for a junction end that differs from germline. J is TRBJ2-7 and V is TRBV7-7, with 9 bases lining up with TRBD1. CDR3 length: 15 residues. Germline assignment: CDR1 SSHAT and CDR2 FNYEAQ (reference sequence). CDR3 protein: CASSLDRTGVYEQYF. CDR3 nucleotide sequence: TGTGCTAGCAGCTTAGATAGGACAGGGGTCTACGAGCAGTACTTC.

J is TRBJ1-5 and V is TRBV7-2; 7 bases agree with TRBD1. J gave up 6 bases and V 6 bases, and 8 bases lay outside the gene matches. CDR1 and CDR2 (germline): SGHTA, FQGNSA. The CDR3 sequence is 14 residues long. In DNA, the CDR3 is TGTGCCAGCAGTTCCCGACAGGGTAGTCAGCCCCAGCATTTT. Translating it yields CASSSRQGSQPQHF.

The chain is built from TRBV16 and TRBJ1-1; D might be TRBD1 (5 bases). Germline V gives CDR1 KGHSY, CDR2 FQNENV. This CDR3 region has 15 residues. The V end was cut by 0 bases, the J end by 0 bases, with 8 bases between. The CDR3 DNA sequence: TGTGCCAGCAGCCAATCTCAGGGCCTGAACACTGAAGCTTTCTTT. Its translation: CASSQSQGLNTEAFF.

V gene TRBV5-1 combines with J gene TRBJ1-1; a weak D match, TRBD1 (6 bases). The CDR3 length is 15 residues. Trimming removed 4 bases at V and 4 bases at J, with 17 bases between. CDR1 is SGHRS, CDR2 YFSETQ, per germline. The CDR3 sequence: CASSPGGWGGTEAFF. The CDR3 bases are TGCGCCAGCAGCCCTGGGGGCTGGGGGGGCACTGAAGCTTTCTTT.

The chain joins TRBV2 to TRBJ2-6, with 9 nucleotides matching TRBD2. Germline trimming cut 9 bases from V and 0 bases from J; bases unmatched to any gene: 6. This CDR3 comprises 16 residues. Germline-derived CDR1 and CDR2 are SNHLY and FYNNEI. CDR3 nucleotides: TGTGCCAGTACAAGACTAGCGGTCTCTGGGGCCAACGTCCTGACTTTC. Its protein product is CASTRLAVSGANVLTF.

The rearrangement uses TRBV2 and TRBJ1-3; possible D gene TRBD1, 5 bases. V was cut by 0 bases and J by 2 bases, with 8 bases left in between. Germline V gives CDR1 SNHLY, CDR2 FYNNEI. The CDR3 has 15 amino acids. CDR3 nucleotides: TGTGCCAGCAGTGAAGCCGGGGGGGCTGGAAACACCATATATTTT. It translates to CASSEAGGAGNTIYF.

This chain links TRBV5-5 with TRBJ2-2; TRBD1 agrees at 8 bases. V trimming: 4 bases; J trimming: 3 bases; junction bases outside the gene matches: 11. This CDR3 is 17 amino acids long. Germline V gene lookup returns CDR1 SGHKS and CDR2 YYEKEE (reference sequence). This CDR3 is CASSKGAGQGDTGELFF. The DNA for the CDR3 is TGTGCCAGCAGCAAGGGGGCCGGACAGGGAGACACCGGGGAGCTGTTTTTT.

The chain carries TRBV11-1 and TRBJ2-7, with D maybe TRBD1 (5 bases). The germline CDR1 and CDR2 sequences are SGHAT and FQDESV (reference sequence). This CDR3 spans 16 amino acids. The V and J ends lost 5 bases and 1 base respectively, with 18 bases between them. CDR3 protein: CASSDINPGLSYEQYF. CDR3 bases: TGTGCCAGCAGCGACATAAACCCAGGGTTATCCTACGAGCAGTACTTC. The full variable domain, its missing parts supplied by reference TRBV11-1 and TRBJ2-7, is EAEVAQSPRYKITEKSQAVAFWCDPISGHATLYWYRQILGQGPELLVQFQDESVVDDSQLPKDRFSAERLKGVDSTLKIQPAELGDSAMYLCASSDINPGLSYEQYFGPGTRLTVT.

This chain connects TRBV11-3 to TRBJ2-5, with 13 bases identical to TRBD2. CDR3 length equals 19 residues. Germline CDR1 SGHNT, CDR2 YENEEA. V shed 0 bases, J shed 4 bases, and the junction held 11 bases outside the gene matches. CDR3 coding DNA: TGTGCCAGCAGCTTAGACCCTCCCACTAGCGGGGGGGCAGGAGAGACCCAGTACTTC. Protein product: CASSLDPPTSGGAGETQYF. Full variable domain (missing parts from reference TRBV11-3 and TRBJ2-5): EAGVVQSPRYKIIEKKQPVAFWCNPISGHNTLYWYLQNLGQGPELLIRYENEEAVDDSQLPKDRFSAERLKGVDSTLKIQPAELGDSAVYLCASSLDPPTSGGAGETQYFGPGTRLLVL.

This sequence joins TRBV7-8 and TRBJ2-7; 8 nucleotides line up with TRBD1. The CDR3 is made up of 16 amino acids. In germline, CDR1 is SGHVS, CDR2 FQNEAQ. J was trimmed by 2 bases and V by 3 bases; bases with no gene match: 9. The CDR3 DNA reads as TGTGCCAGCAGCTTGTCCCCGGGACAGGTTACCTACGAGCAGTACTTC. This gives the protein CASSLSPGQVTYEQYF. Full variable domain (remainder filled in from reference TRBV7-8 and TRBJ2-7): GAGVSQSPRYKVAKRGQDVALRCDPISGHVSLFWYQQALGQGPEFLTYFQNEAQLDKSGLPSDRFFAERPEGSVSTLKIQRTQQEDSAVYLCASSLSPGQVTYEQYFGPGTRLTVT.

The chain recombines TRBV30 with TRBJ2-3, with 12 bases that match TRBD2. The junction had 6 bases not matched to a gene; V was cut back by 3 bases and J by 5 bases. The CDR3 extends over 15 amino acids. Germline V gene lookup returns CDR1 GTSNPN and CDR2 SVGIG (reference sequence). As DNA, the CDR3 is TGTGCCTGGAGACCTACTAGCGGGGGGCAAGATACGCAGTATTTT. This gives the protein CAWRPTSGGQDTQYF.

Comment on this clone: The junction departs from the called germline gene at one end, perhaps through a read error. Distinct nucleotide sequences in the sample also encode this CDR3. The V call is TRBV6-1, the J call TRBJ2-1; 12 nucleotides line up with TRBD2. Germline assignment: CDR1 MNHNS and CDR2 SASEGT. The CDR3 has 16 amino acids. DNA of the CDR3: TGTGCCAGCAGTGAGACGCCTAGCGGGGGGGTGAATGAACAGTTCTTC. Translating it yields CASSETPSGGVNEQFF.

The V and J genes are TRBV7-3 and TRBJ1-5, with a weak D call TRBD1 (6 bases). V lost 6 bases and J lost 5, with 17 bases in between. Germline CDR1 is SGHTA and CDR2 is FQGTGA. This CDR3 is built from 15 residues. The DNA of the CDR3 is TGTGCCAGCAGTCTTGACGCAGGGGCCTATCAGCCCCAGCATTTT. Translated: CASSLDAGAYQPQHF.

This chain uses TRBV7-2 with TRBJ2-5, with 11 positions matching TRBD2. CDR3 size: 16 residues. CDR1 is SGHTA and CDR2 is FQGNSA in the germline V gene. V shed 5 bases, J shed 3 bases, and the junction held 8 bases outside the gene matches. CDR3 loop: CASSHDPGLAEETQYF. CDR3 nucleotides: TGTGCCAGCAGCCATGACCCGGGACTAGCGGAAGAGACCCAGTACTTC.

Concerning this clone itself: This specimen includes other DNA sequences encoding the same CDR3. The chain has TRBV29-1 and TRBJ2-7; weak D call: TRBD1 (6 bases). This CDR3 has 11 amino acids. Germline V lookup: CDR1 SQVTM, CDR2 ANQGSEA. The V and J ends lost 6 bases and 3 bases respectively, with 9 bases between them. This CDR3 reads CSVRTDYEQYF. The CDR3 DNA is TGCAGCGTAAGGACAGACTACGAGCAGTACTTC.

The chain combines TRBV16 with TRBJ1-6; the match to TRBD1 covers 7 bases. CDR1 is KGHSY and CDR2 is FQNENV in the germline V gene. There are 14 residues in the CDR3. V dropped 4 bases and J dropped 10; count of bases not matched to a gene: 7. This CDR3 reads CASSPTGSYSPLHF. CDR3 nucleotide sequence: TGTGCCAGCAGCCCGACAGGGTCTTACTCACCCCTCCACTTT.

CDR3: CASSLGGQGGHEQYF. CDR3 bases: TGTGCCAGCAGCTTAGGGGGACAGGGGGGGCACGAGCAGTACTTC. The chain couples TRBV11-2 to TRBJ2-7; TRBD1 aligns across 11 bases. V was clipped by 1 base and J by 5 bases; unmatched bases: 4. The CDR3 covers 15 residues. Germline lookup yields CDR1 SGHAT and CDR2 FQNNGV.

The chain links TRBV11-2 to TRBJ2-3; D is ambiguous. The CDR3 has 11 residues. CDR1 SGHAT and CDR2 FQNNGV come from the germline V gene. V was shortened by 7 bases and J by 5 bases, with 7 bases between the two germline ends. The CDR3 DNA is TGTGCCAGCACCTCTAGAGATACGCAGTATTTT. The encoded protein is CASTSRDTQYF.

The rearrangement uses TRBV4-2 and TRBJ1-4; no clear D. V dropped 0 bases and J dropped 8 bases, with 10 bases sitting between them. CDR1 and CDR2 (germline): LGHNA, YNFKEQ. The CDR3 contains 14 residues. The CDR3 DNA sequence: TGTGCCAGCAGCCAAGAGGGGAGTGGGGAAAAACTGTTTTTT. It yields the protein CASSQEGSGEKLFF.

For the CDR3, the DNA is TGTGCCAGCAGCGCGGGGTCAGACACTGAAGCTTTCTTT. This codes for CASSAGSDTEAFF. This rearrangement joins TRBV5-6 to TRBJ1-1; no reliable D call. The germline V gene encodes CDR1 SGHDT and CDR2 YYEEEE. This CDR3 comprises 13 residues. Trimming cost V 4 bases and J 3 bases, with 10 bases left between them.

The chain is built from TRBV19 and TRBJ2-7; 7 bases fit TRBD1. The germline CDR1 and CDR2 sequences are LNHDA and SQIVND (reference sequence). J lost 3 bases, V lost 4 bases, and 12 bases had no gene match. The CDR3 consists of 16 residues. Here the CDR3 DNA reads TGTGCCAGTAGTAGAGGTTCGACAGGGAGAATCTACGAGCAGTACTTC. This encodes CASSRGSTGRIYEQYF.

This rearrangement joins TRBV5-1 to TRBJ1-4; the D is unclear. Trimming removed 4 bases from V and 2 bases from J, with 9 bases in between. Germline V gene sequence: CDR1 SGHRS, CDR2 YFSETQ. The CDR3 has 14 residues. For the CDR3, the DNA is TGCGCCAGCAGCGCGGACTTGACTAATGAAAAACTGTTTTTT. As protein: CASSADLTNEKLFF.